The 31 T cell receptor beta chains in this list originate from one sample, sequenced in a study of graft-versus-host responses after intestinal transplantation. Libraries were prepared by immunoSEQ multiplex PCR; TCRdb keeps only in-frame clonotypes and omits some of them. The table shows 20,000 to 30,000 clones, with roughly 90% occurring only once. This specimen was PBMCs, taken 39 days after intestinal transplant. These receptor sequences come from a human patient who received an intestinal transplant, so some T cells may come from the graft donor.

The chain couples TRBV5-1 to TRBJ2-1; TRBD1 matches at 8 bases. Looked up from germline, CDR1 is SGHRS and CDR2 is YFSETQ. The CDR3 sequence is 15 residues long. With 0 bases clipped from V and 2 bases from J, the junction kept 1 base outside the gene matches. In DNA, the CDR3 is TGCGCCAGCAGCTTGGGGACAGGGACCTACAATGAGCAGTTCTTC. This gives the protein CASSLGTGTYNEQFF.

A word on this clone: Its ends do not fully match the called genes, so a read error is possible. V usage is TRBV11-2 and J usage is TRBJ2-2; tentative D call: TRBD2 (7 bases). CDR1 is SGHAT, CDR2 FQNNGV, per germline. The CDR3 has 18 residues. The CDR3: CAGSPWGGRALNTGELFF. CDR3 nucleotides: TGTGCCGGCAGCCCTTGGGGGGGCAGGGCACTGAACACCGGGGAGCTGTTTTTT.

The rearrangement joins TRBV19 to TRBJ2-7; D might be TRBD1 (6 bases). Germline values: CDR1 LNHDA, CDR2 SQIVND (reference sequence). V dropped 1 base and J dropped 0 bases, with 22 bases sitting between them. This CDR3 comprises 19 residues. The CDR3 bases are TGTGCCAGTAGTATAGCCTTACCCCAGCAGGGGTCCTACTCCTACGAGCAGTACTTC. This sequence encodes CASSIALPQQGSYSYEQYF. Full variable domain (outside the CDR3, taken from reference TRBV19 and TRBJ2-7): DGGITQSPKYLFRKEGQNVTLSCEQNLNHDAMYWYRQDPGQGLRLIYYSQIVNDFQKGDIAEGYSVSREKKESFPLTVTSAQKNPTAFYLCASSIALPQQGSYSYEQYFGPGTRLTVT.

The chain joins TRBV11-2 to TRBJ1-5, with D hard to call. Trimming cost V 3 bases and J 4 bases, with 13 bases left between them. Germline V gives CDR1 SGHAT, CDR2 FQNNGV. The CDR3 is 15 amino acids. The CDR3 bases are TGTGCCAGCAGCTTGGACCGGGTCGGAAATCAGCCCCAGCATTTT. This sequence encodes CASSLDRVGNQPQHF.

This chain connects TRBV2 to TRBJ2-7; 9 nucleotides agree with TRBD2. The CDR3 runs to 17 residues. The germline V gene encodes CDR1 SNHLY and CDR2 FYNNEI. The ends lost 8 bases at V and 3 bases at J; junction bases unmatched: 17. The CDR3 loop is CASLPSLLAGYLYEQYF. The CDR3 DNA sequence: TGTGCCAGCCTCCCCTCCCTCCTAGCGGGATACCTCTACGAGCAGTACTTC.

The chain combines TRBV28 with TRBJ1-5, with D possibly being TRBD1 (5 bases). Germline V lookup: CDR1 MDHEN, CDR2 SYDVKM. Trimming took 2 bases from V and 0 from J, leaving 11 bases between them. The CDR3 runs to 16 residues. The CDR3 loop is CASSLPTVSSNQPQHF. CDR3 nucleotides: TGTGCCAGCAGTTTACCGACAGTGTCTAGCAATCAGCCCCAGCATTTT.

The rearrangement links TRBV2 to TRBJ2-7; tentative D call: TRBD2 (5 bases). Germline assignment: CDR1 SNHLY and CDR2 FYNNEI. With 2 bases removed from V and 3 bases from J, the gap between germline ends came to 14 bases. This CDR3 has 15 amino acids. As DNA, the CDR3 is TGTGCCAGCAGTGAATCCCTAAGAGAGGGCTACGAGCAGTACTTC. Residues: CASSESLREGYEQYF.

This clone turned up a few times. This chain joins TRBV11-2 and TRBJ2-1; 9 bases match TRBD2. V lost 1 base to trimming and J lost 10 bases; unmatched junction nucleotides: 11. This CDR3 region has 16 residues. The germline V gene has CDR1 SGHAT and CDR2 FQNNGV. For the CDR3, the DNA is TGTGCCAGCAGCTTAGTTACCAGCGGGAGGTATGGGGAGCAGTTCTTC. This encodes CASSLVTSGRYGEQFF.

The V call is TRBV20-1, the J call TRBJ2-3; no definite D call. V was clipped by 7 bases and J by 2 bases, with 4 bases between them. CDR1 and CDR2 from the germline V gene are DFQATT and SNEGSKA (reference sequence). CDR3 length: 10 amino acids. CDR3 residues: CSGDTDTQYF. The CDR3 region has the DNA TGCAGTGGTGACACAGATACGCAGTATTTT.

The CDR3 region has the DNA TGTGCCACCAGCAGAAGAAAACGTTCAGGGGTCTACGGGGCCAACGTCCTGACTTTC. It is translated as CATSRRKRSGVYGANVLTF. This rearrangement joins TRBV15 to TRBJ2-6, with D perhaps TRBD1 (6 bases). Germline CDR1 LNHNV, CDR2 YYDKDF (reference sequence). The ends were cut back, 2 bases at V and 4 bases at J, with 21 bases in the middle. This CDR3 region has 19 residues.

The rearrangement uses TRBV19 and TRBJ2-5; the D is unclear. The CDR3 totals 11 residues. Trimming cost V 4 bases and J 5 bases, with 5 bases left between them. Germline lookup yields CDR1 LNHDA and CDR2 SQIVND (reference sequence). The CDR3 spells CASSTYETQYF. The CDR3 DNA sequence: TGTGCCAGTAGTACCTATGAGACCCAGTACTTC.

The chain employs TRBV12-5 and TRBJ1-5; D may be TRBD1 (6 bases). Trimming shortened V by 7 bases and J by 1 base, and 11 bases separated the two germline ends. The CDR3 runs to 14 residues. Germline CDR1 LGHNT, CDR2 FRNRAP. CDR3 loop: CASAPGQSNQPQHF. In DNA, the CDR3 is TGTGCTAGTGCCCCAGGACAGAGCAATCAGCCCCAGCATTTT.

The chain is built from TRBV6-4 and TRBJ1-1; 12 nucleotides match TRBD1. Germline assignment: CDR1 MRHNA and CDR2 SNTAGT. V lost 3 bases, J lost 6 bases, and 5 bases stayed unmatched. The length of the CDR3 is 15 residues. CDR3 nucleotides: TGTGCCAGCAGTGAAAGCGGGACAGGGGGCTCTGAAGCTTTCTTT. Amino acids: CASSESGTGGSEAFF.

The chain has TRBV7-8 and TRBJ1-2; 11 positions agree with TRBD1. Trimming cost V 5 bases and J 10 bases; bases outside gene matches: 9. Germline V CDR1 and CDR2: SGHVS, FQNEAQ. The CDR3 totals 14 residues. This CDR3 is CASSQFPGQGDYTF. The CDR3 coding sequence is TGTGCCAGCAGCCAATTCCCGGGACAGGGGGACTACACCTTC.

The chain recombines TRBV11-2 with TRBJ2-7, with 7 bases aligning to TRBD1. The ends lost 4 bases at V and 3 bases at J; junction bases unmatched: 6. Germline V gives CDR1 SGHAT, CDR2 FQNNGV. This CDR3 contains 14 residues. The CDR3 nucleotides are TGTGCCAGCAGCTGGGACAGTTCTTACTACGAGCAGTACTTC. Protein product: CASSWDSSYYEQYF.

This CDR3 reads CASSLVSVHVGMEQYF. The CDR3 DNA reads as TGTGCCAGCAGTTTAGTTTCCGTCCATGTGGGCATGGAGCAGTACTTC. The chain joins TRBV27 to TRBJ2-7; no clear D. The CDR3 runs to 16 residues. V shed 2 bases and J shed 7 bases, with 21 bases lying between them. The germline CDR1 and CDR2 sequences are MNHEY and SMNVEV (reference sequence).

The rearrangement links TRBV15 to TRBJ2-2, with D uncertain. The CDR3 is 14 amino acids. Germline lookup yields CDR1 LNHNV and CDR2 YYDKDF (reference sequence). V lost 0 bases to trimming and J lost 12 bases, with 14 bases between them. In DNA form, the CDR3 reads TGTGCCACCAGCAGAGATTTTCCTCTTCAAAAGCTGTTTTTT. It encodes CATSRDFPLQKLFF.

This chain uses TRBV16 with TRBJ2-7; D unresolved. Trimming pared 4 bases from V and 1 base from J, leaving 5 bases between. The CDR3 covers 12 residues. CDR1 and CDR2 from the germline V gene are KGHSY and FQNENV. CDR3 protein: CASSPGSYEQYF. CDR3 in DNA: TGTGCCAGCAGCCCCGGGTCCTACGAGCAGTACTTC.

The V gene is TRBV6-5, the J gene TRBJ1-1; the D is unclear. CDR1 is MNHEY and CDR2 is SVGAGI in the germline V gene. This CDR3 spans 13 amino acids. V gave up 7 bases and J gave up 6 bases, with 15 bases separating them. The CDR3 DNA reads TGTGCCAGCAAGTTCATAGGTTTGGCTGAAGCTTTCTTT. It specifies CASKFIGLAEAFF.

This clone was observed a few times. V gene TRBV28 combines with J gene TRBJ2-2; D remains unclear. CDR1 and CDR2 (germline): MDHEN, SYDVKM. Trimming stripped 7 bases from V and 2 bases from J, with 5 bases between. The CDR3 is 12 amino acids. As DNA, the CDR3 is TGTGCCAGCACCCTAAACACCGGGGAGCTGTTTTTT. Protein: CASTLNTGELFF.

The chain links TRBV27 to TRBJ2-5, with D perhaps matching TRBD2 (5 bases). Germline lookup yields CDR1 MNHEY and CDR2 SMNVEV (reference sequence). The CDR3 spans 15 residues. Trimming cost V 5 bases and J 3 bases, with 16 bases left between them. The DNA for the CDR3 is TGTGCCAGCAGTCCGGACTCTATTAAAAAAGAGACCCAGTACTTC. Translated: CASSPDSIKKETQYF.

The J gene is TRBJ2-6, the V gene TRBV29-1; D unclear. From germline, CDR1 is SQVTM and CDR2 ANQGSEA. The length of the CDR3 is 15 residues. Trimming cost V 3 bases and J 5 bases, with 14 bases left between them. CDR3 loop: CSVEGGLSRANVLTF. In DNA form, the CDR3 reads TGCAGCGTTGAGGGCGGCCTTTCTAGGGCCAACGTCCTGACTTTC.

The chain employs TRBV7-3 and TRBJ2-5, with 7 positions matching TRBD1. V shed 2 bases and J 4 bases; nucleotides not matched to a gene: 1. Germline loops: CDR1 SGHTA, CDR2 FQGTGA. The CDR3 contains 13 residues. CDR3 bases: TGTGCCAGCAGCTTACGGGACAGAGAGACCCAGTACTTC. Amino acid sequence: CASSLRDRETQYF.

The gene calls are TRBV30 and TRBJ2-1, with TRBD1 matching over 8 bases. In germline, CDR1 is GTSNPN, CDR2 SVGIG (reference sequence). This CDR3 spans 14 amino acids. V was clipped by 0 bases and J by 7 bases; unmatched bases: 5. CDR3 nucleotide sequence: TGTGCCTGGAGTGTAGGGCAGGGGGCGAATGAGCAGTTCTTC. Translating gives CAWSVGQGANEQFF.

V gene TRBV18 combines with J gene TRBJ2-1; D may be TRBD1 (5 bases). Deletions cut 0 bases from V and 0 bases from J, with 9 bases between. This CDR3 region has 16 residues. Germline loops: CDR1 KGHSH, CDR2 LQKENI. This chain's CDR3 is CASSPPTGSSYNEQFF. The CDR3 DNA follows: TGTGCCAGCTCACCACCCACAGGATCCTCCTACAATGAGCAGTTCTTC.

V gene TRBV7-3 combines with J gene TRBJ1-2, with D maybe TRBD1 (5 bases). The germline gives CDR1 SGHTA, CDR2 FQGTGA. The CDR3 has 12 residues. V shed 5 bases and J shed 4 bases, with 8 bases lying between them. CDR3 residues: CASSEDSYGYTF. The CDR3 nucleotides read TGTGCCAGCAGCGAAGACAGCTATGGCTACACCTTC.

The chain recombines TRBV2 with TRBJ2-1, with D tentatively TRBD2 (6 bases). V dropped 0 bases and J dropped 3 bases, with 12 bases sitting between them. The CDR3 covers 16 residues. Per germline, CDR1 SNHLY and CDR2 FYNNEI. The CDR3 sequence is CASSEATGLIYNEQFF. In DNA, the CDR3 is TGTGCCAGCAGTGAAGCGACGGGACTCATCTACAATGAGCAGTTCTTC.

The chain carries TRBV4-3 and TRBJ1-1; perhaps TRBD1 as D (6 bases). Trimming left V 8 bases short and J 3 bases short, with 10 bases between. The V gene's germline CDR1 is LGHNA and CDR2 YSLEER. The CDR3 totals 12 residues. This chain's CDR3 is CASSRQDTEAFF. The CDR3 DNA is TGCGCCAGCTCAAGACAGGACACTGAAGCTTTCTTT.

The chain recombines TRBV6-1 with TRBJ2-7; D may be TRBD1 (5 bases). Germline V lookup: CDR1 MNHNS, CDR2 SASEGT. V was shortened by 7 bases and J by 2 bases, with 9 bases between the two germline ends. This CDR3 contains 12 residues. Written as DNA, the CDR3 is TGTGCCAGCACGACAGCTACCTACGAGCAGTACTTC. This gives the protein CASTTATYEQYF.

The rearrangement links TRBV7-3 to TRBJ2-3, with D tentatively TRBD1 (6 bases). V lost 5 bases and J 2 bases, leaving 23 bases between the germline ends. The CDR3 length is 18 residues. Germline values: CDR1 SGHTA, CDR2 FQGTGA. CDR3 DNA: TGTGCCAGCAGCCTAAATTCAGGACAGCCGTTCGCCACAGATACGCAGTATTTT. Protein product: CASSLNSGQPFATDTQYF.

In DNA form, the CDR3 reads TGTGCCAGCAGCTTATCCCCGGGGTACCTCACAGATACGCAGTATTTT. Amino acid sequence: CASSLSPGYLTDTQYF. The V and J genes are TRBV7-6 and TRBJ2-3; D is perhaps TRBD2 (5 bases). CDR3 size: 16 residues. Trimming took off 2 bases at V and 2 bases at J, with 14 bases between the two ends. Germline V gene lookup returns CDR1 SGHVS and CDR2 FNYEAQ.